The source of this T cell receptor (beta chain) is a study of cytomegalovirus exposure and HLA in healthy donors (dated by TCRdb to 2017 to 2019). Study-wide context: A later analysis indicated that the 100 to 150 validation repertoires were generated on the platform also employed for the 650 to 850 repertoires of the first cohort. To predict cytomegalovirus infection status, the study combined high-throughput TCR immunosequencing, statistical association of individual TCRs with disease status, and machine learning. The aim of the study was to test whether cataloging public T cell receptors could identify signatures of past pathogen exposure. In addition to the first cohort of 650 to 800 subjects, a separate validation cohort of approximately 130 different subjects was used. Study-wide findings and limitations: While some public TCRs were present in many individuals, most TCR sequences turned up only very rarely across donors. All 120 or so repertoires were used to score co-occurrence in the validation cohort in a later analysis, because that analysis had no HLA typing for the cohort. The classifier was reported to diagnose cytomegalovirus status with high specificity and sensitivity in both the original cohort and the validation cohort. Of the cluster scores, approximately 95% were above 0 in a later analysis, which found that TCRs clustered in the first cohort also tended to co-occur in the 120 validation repertoires. The authors suggested that the approach could potentially be generalized to other disease states and immunological phenotypes. A total of 164 TCR beta chains were listed by the study as associated with cytomegalovirus. Three of the identified cytomegalovirus-associated TCR beta chains were confirmed in vitro to be specific for cytomegalovirus antigens.

Points on this clone: Its antigen is still unknown. No per-base quality is available; no much larger clone lies one base away.

Trimming accounts for 3 bases at V and 2 bases at J, while the number of junction bases matched to no gene is 5. The germline V gene (reference sequence) provides CDR1 MNHEY and CDR2 SMNVEV. The CDR3 numbers 17 residues from cysteine through phenylalanine. Here the CDR3 DNA is all that survives: 51 bases in frame from base 1. Library construction relied on the immunoSEQ multiplex PCR assay. On the authors' methods: A statistical classification framework was developed to diagnose cytomegalovirus status using the catalog of TCR beta chain sequences. TCRdb carries this immuneACCESS record with in-frame sequences only. Its versions omit some clonotypes, under half of them owing to an unresolved V gene in the studies checked, with the rest unexplained. That table is the source of V, J and clone size, and D and trimming were worked out from the DNA. For this sample the table gives about 160,000 clones, of which approximately 90% were detected only once. 2.5% to 3% of the sample goes to the ten largest clones.

Separate from the roughly 700-subject first cohort, the validation cohort of 120 subjects was the group to which the donors belonged. The V gene is TRBV27 and the J gene is TRBJ2-3; TRBD2 aligns with 13 central bases. Source material: PBMCs. This TCR was recovered from a man younger than 35 in good health and CMV-seronegative. The CDR3 protein is CASSFSGLAGDTDTQYF. The nucleotide sequence is given as TGTGCCAGCAGTTTCAGCGGACTAGCGGGGGACACAGATACGCAGTATTTT.